A selection of T cell receptor beta chains follows, all from one sample in a study of blood T cell repertoires in COVID-19. Method: immunoSEQ multiplex PCR; TCRdb's copy keeps in-frame clones and lacks some. Of 200,000 to 250,000 clones in the sample, 85% to 90% were seen once. Sequenced sample: peripheral blood. The source of these receptors is a man aged 25 to 45 with COVID-19, enrolled during active disease. The CDR3 runs from the conserved cysteine through the conserved F or W. Each record gives: J gene, D gene, CDR3 length, V gene, clone size, CDR3 protein, CDR3 DNA. A D gene is named only where the DNA matches it firmly. Clone sizes are given selectively: once, few, many, or a class where the clone is expanded.

TRBJ2-7 TRBD1 16 TRBV18 NA CASSRTGGQSSSEQYF TGTGCCAGCTCAAGAACAGGGGGCCAGTCTTCCTCCGAGCAGTACTTC
TRBJ2-1 TRBD1 15 TRBV5-1 NA CASSSGQADYNEQFF TGCGCCAGCAGCTCTGGACAGGCCGACTACAATGAGCAGTTCTTC
TRBJ1-1 NA 15 TRBV28 NA CASGPWTAPRTEAFF TGTGCCAGCGGCCCTTGGACAGCCCCGCGAACTGAAGCTTTCTTT
TRBJ1-1 NA 11 TRBV28 NA CASSINTEAFF TGTGCCAGCAGTATAAACACTGAAGCTTTCTTT
TRBJ1-1 TRBD1 17 TRBV7-2 NA CASSGPKYTGAKTEAFF TGTGCCAGCAGTGGGCCAAAATACACAGGGGCTAAGACTGAAGCTTTCTTT
TRBJ1-1 TRBD1 14 TRBV27 NA CASRRQGLNTEAFF TGTGCCAGCAGACGACAGGGGCTGAACACTGAAGCTTTCTTT
TRBJ1-5 TRBD1 17 TRBV7-9 NA CASSLGASGGSYQPQHF TGTGCCAGCAGCTTAGGGGCCTCAGGGGGCTCGTATCAGCCCCAGCATTTT
TRBJ2-1 TRBD2 15 TRBV7-7 NA CASSLRTSGFNEQFF TGTGCCAGCAGCTTACGGACTAGCGGATTCAATGAGCAGTTCTTC
TRBJ1-2 NA 12 TRBV5-4 NA CASSLDSYGYTF TGTGCCAGCAGCTTGGACAGCTATGGCTACACCTTC
TRBJ2-7 TRBD1 13 TRBV29-1 NA CSVNRDRSGEQYF TGCAGCGTTAACCGGGACAGATCTGGCGAGCAGTACTTC
TRBJ1-1 NA 13 TRBV2 NA CASRTGLNTEAFF TGTGCCAGCAGAACAGGGTTGAACACTGAAGCTTTCTTT
TRBJ2-1 NA 15 TRBV6-4 few CASSDSFSSYNEQFF TGTGCCAGCAGTGACTCTTTTAGCTCCTACAATGAGCAGTTCTTC
TRBJ1-2 TRBD1 15 TRBV28 NA CASSTDRGRIYGYTF TGTGCCAGCAGTACAGACAGGGGGCGAATCTATGGCTACACCTTC
TRBJ2-3 TRBD2 15 TRBV4-2 NA CASSSGLAGTDTQYF TGTGCCAGCAGCTCGGGACTAGCGGGGACAGATACGCAGTATTTT
TRBJ1-2 NA 12 TRBV27 NA CASSFSGSGYTF TGTGCCAGCAGTTTTAGCGGTTCTGGCTACACCTTC
TRBJ2-7 NA 14 TRBV5-6 NA CASREVMGLGEQYF TGTGCCAGCAGGGAGGTCATGGGGTTGGGCGAGCAGTACTTC
TRBJ2-2 TRBD1 16 TRBV5-1 few CASSLAGTDNTGELFF TGCGCCAGCAGCTTGGCCGGGACAGATAACACCGGGGAGCTGTTTTTT
TRBJ2-2 NA 15 TRBV11-1 NA CASSLSPGNTGELFF TGTGCCAGCAGTCTCTCACCCGGGAACACCGGGGAGCTGTTTTTT
TRBJ2-7 NA 15 TRBV4-2 NA CASSQGGQAFYEQYF TGTGCCAGCAGCCAGGGAGGACAGGCTTTCTACGAGCAGTACTTC
TRBJ2-7 NA 15 TRBV6-2/TRBV6-3 NA CASSYLGQMGYEQYF TGTGCCAGCAGTTACTTAGGACAAATGGGGTACGAGCAGTACTTC
TRBJ1-2 NA 14 TRBV6-1 NA CASSESGNIYGYTF TGTGCCAGCAGTGAGTCGGGGAATATTTATGGCTACACCTTC
TRBJ2-1 NA 12 TRBV6-5 once CASRSSYNEQFF TGTGCCAGCAGGAGCTCCTACAATGAGCAGTTCTTC
TRBJ1-5 TRBD1 15 TRBV15 NA CATSRGTGGAEPQHF TGTGCCACCAGCAGAGGCACAGGGGGCGCAGAGCCCCAGCATTTT
TRBJ1-3 NA 16 TRBV3-1/TRBV3-2 NA CASSQAGGIAGNTIYF TGTGCCAGCAGCCAAGCGGGGGGCATAGCTGGAAACACCATATATTTT
TRBJ2-3 NA 16 TRBV2 once CASGARSSAGTDTQYF TGTGCCAGCGGTGCCCGTTCTAGCGCGGGCACAGATACGCAGTATTTT
TRBJ2-1 TRBD2 16 TRBV28 few CASSFRTSGIYNEQFF TGTGCCAGCAGTTTCCGGACTAGCGGTATCTACAATGAGCAGTTCTTC
TRBJ1-6 NA 16 TRBV14 NA CASSQDKGVKNTPLHF TGTGCCAGCAGCCAAGATAAGGGAGTAAAGAATACACCCCTCCACTTT
TRBJ1-2 NA 16 TRBV4-3 NA CASSPSRTQANYGYTF TGCGCCAGCAGCCCTTCACGGACACAAGCTAACTATGGCTACACCTTC
TRBJ1-2 NA 13 TRBV25-1 NA CASMGPWDYGYTF TGTGCCAGCATGGGGCCTTGGGACTATGGCTACACCTTC
TRBJ2-5 NA 15 TRBV19 NA CASSITGGVGETQYF TGTGCCAGTAGTATAACTGGCGGGGTGGGAGAGACCCAGTACTTC
TRBJ1-1 NA 14 TRBV2 NA CASSLQGTDTEAFF TGTGCCAGCAGCTTACAGGGAACGGACACTGAAGCTTTCTTT
TRBJ1-5 NA 13 TRBV30 NA CAWSVRGNQPQHF TGTGCCTGGAGTGTCCGAGGCAATCAGCCCCAGCATTTT
TRBJ2-1 TRBD1 11 TRBV29-1 few CSVTGGGEQFF TGCAGCGTTACAGGGGGCGGGGAGCAGTTCTTC
TRBJ1-3 TRBD1 15 TRBV6-5 NA CASSYGDRAGNTIYF TGTGCCAGCAGTTACGGGGACAGGGCTGGAAACACCATATATTTT
TRBJ2-7 NA 15 TRBV7-9 NA CASSLDQGSSYEQYF TGTGCCAGCAGCTTAGATCAGGGGTCTTCCTACGAGCAGTACTTC
TRBJ1-1 NA 12 TRBV28 NA CASKTSYTEAFF TGTGCCAGCAAGACAAGCTACACTGAAGCTTTCTTT
TRBJ2-1 NA 15 TRBV6-5 NA CASSYSWAPYNEQFF TGTGCCAGCAGTTACTCTTGGGCGCCTTACAATGAGCAGTTCTTC
TRBJ1-2 TRBD1 14 TRBV7-3 NA CASSPPGTGEGYTF TGTGCCAGCAGCCCCCCAGGGACAGGAGAAGGCTACACCTTC
TRBJ1-1 TRBD1 17 TRBV19 few CASTHLSLGQGNTEAFF TGTGCCAGTACCCACCTCTCCCTGGGACAGGGGAACACTGAAGCTTTCTTT
TRBJ1-5 TRBD1 17 TRBV4-1 NA CASSQDAGQVVNQPQHF TGCGCCAGCAGCCAAGACGCGGGACAGGTCGTCAATCAGCCCCAGCATTTT
TRBJ2-7 NA 17 TRBV28 once CASSLLGLGGTSYEQYF TGTGCCAGCAGTTTATTGGGTCTCGGCGGGACCTCCTACGAGCAGTACTTC
TRBJ2-7 NA 14 TRBV7-8 NA CASSPQTESYEQYF TGTGCCAGCAGCCCTCAGACGGAGTCCTACGAGCAGTACTTC
TRBJ1-6 TRBD1 15 TRBV5-6 NA CASSPGTGVNSPLHF TGTGCCAGCAGCCCAGGGACAGGGGTGAATTCACCCCTCCACTTT
TRBJ1-1 NA 13 TRBV5-6 once CASSSLEPEEAFF TGTGCCAGCAGCTCCCTAGAACCCGAGGAGGCTTTCTTT
TRBJ1-6 NA 15 TRBV15 NA CATSRVAGVNSPLHF TGTGCCACCAGCAGAGTAGCAGGGGTTAATTCACCCCTCCACTTT
TRBJ2-6 TRBD1 16 TRBV19 NA CASSKGQDSGANVLTF TGTGCCAGTAGTAAGGGACAGGATTCTGGGGCCAACGTCCTGACTTTC
TRBJ1-1 NA 13 TRBV7-3 NA CASSMGTSTEAFF TGTGCCAGCAGCATGGGGACTTCTACTGAAGCTTTCTTT
TRBJ2-7 TRBD1 13 TRBV9 few CASSAGTAYEQYF TGTGCCAGCAGCGCCGGGACAGCCTACGAGCAGTACTTC